The next 20 T cell receptor beta chains were all read from a single sample in a study of blood T cell repertoires in COVID-19. The table came from immunoSEQ multiplex PCR; TCRdb's copy has only in-frame clones and leaves some out. The table has approximately 210,000 clones, approximately 87% seen once. The specimen was peripheral blood. These receptor sequences come from a woman in her 70s with acute or convalescent COVID-19.

J is TRBJ2-4 and V is TRBV7-8, with 8 bases identical to TRBD2. The CDR3 runs to 18 residues. CDR1 and CDR2 from the germline V gene are SGHVS and FQNEAQ. Germline trimming cut 2 bases from V and 1 base from J; bases unmatched to any gene: 10. Here the CDR3 DNA reads TGTGCCAGCAGCTTAACGCCGAGCGGGAGTAGGGCCAAAAACATTCAGTACTTC. Its protein is CASSLTPSGSRAKNIQYF.

The gene calls are TRBV28 and TRBJ2-5; 7 nucleotides agree with TRBD1. This CDR3 has 15 amino acids. CDR1 and CDR2 (germline): MDHEN, SYDVKM. Germline trimming cut 6 bases from V and 2 bases from J; bases unmatched to any gene: 9. The CDR3 DNA follows: TGTGCCAGCAGACCGTCGGGACAGCCTCAAGAGACCCAGTACTTC. Protein sequence: CASRPSGQPQETQYF.

This sequence joins TRBV9 and TRBJ2-2; perhaps TRBD2 as D (6 bases). Between the trimmed V and J ends, which lost 3 bases and 4 bases, there was a span of 10 bases. The CDR3 runs 14 residues. Germline V lookup: CDR1 SGDLS, CDR2 YYNGEE. The CDR3 loop is CASSARDLTGELFF. The CDR3 region has the DNA TGTGCCAGCAGCGCGCGGGATCTCACCGGGGAGCTGTTTTTT.

The chain combines TRBV9 with TRBJ1-4; 7 positions agree with TRBD1. Germline V lookup: CDR1 SGDLS, CDR2 YYNGEE. The CDR3 runs 17 residues. The V gene end was trimmed by 2 bases and the J gene end by 8 bases; junction bases not matched to a gene: 15. CDR3 amino acids: CASSVSSGTALKEKLFF. CDR3 sequence (DNA): TGTGCCAGCAGCGTCTCTTCGGGGACAGCACTAAAAGAAAAACTGTTTTTT.

This clone was picked up one time. This sequence joins TRBV2 and TRBJ1-1; D is possibly TRBD1 (5 bases). The CDR3 spans 13 residues. CDR1 and CDR2 from the germline V gene are SNHLY and FYNNEI. Trimming stripped 5 bases from V and 4 bases from J, with 11 bases between. The CDR3 DNA follows: TGTGCCAGCAGTCGACAGTCGCCCACTGAAGCTTTCTTT. Translating it yields CASSRQSPTEAFF.

V and J are TRBV6-2 or TRBV6-3 and TRBJ2-1, with TRBD2 matching 13 bases. V lost 5 bases to trimming and J lost 8 bases; unmatched junction nucleotides: 12. Germline V gives CDR1 MNHEY, CDR2 SVGEGT. The CDR3 consists of 17 residues. In nucleotides, the CDR3 is TGTGCCAGCAGTCTGAGACTAGCGGGAGGTCCAGCGGATGAGCAGTTCTTC. Translating gives CASSLRLAGGPADEQFF.

This clone has more than one count but fewer than ten. The chain is built from TRBV9 and TRBJ1-3; 10 nucleotides line up with TRBD1. Germline CDR1 and CDR2: SGDLS and YYNGEE. V lost 3 bases, J lost 4 bases, and 1 base stayed unmatched. The CDR3 covers 14 residues. The CDR3 bases are TGTGCCAGCAGCGCGACAGGGGGCGGAAACACCATATATTTT. Its protein is CASSATGGGNTIYF.

The chain joins TRBV19 to TRBJ2-1; the D gene is possibly TRBD2 (6 bases). Germline V gene lookup returns CDR1 LNHDA and CDR2 SQIVND (reference sequence). V shed 0 bases and J shed 11 bases, with 11 bases lying between them. The CDR3 is made up of 13 amino acids. The CDR3 is CASSIDIAAKQFF. CDR3 DNA sequence: TGTGCCAGTAGTATAGATATAGCGGCTAAGCAGTTCTTC.

The chain employs TRBV24-1 and TRBJ1-4; D is possibly TRBD1 (5 bases). Trimming removed 4 bases from V and 8 bases from J, with 16 bases in between. The CDR3 is 15 amino acids. The germline CDR1 and CDR2 sequences are KGHDR and SFDVKD. For the CDR3, the DNA is TGTGCCACCAGTGACTCAGGCAGAGGACACGAAAAACTGTTTTTT. It yields the protein CATSDSGRGHEKLFF.

The chain has TRBV24-1 and TRBJ1-5; 8 bases map to TRBD1. The CDR3 extends over 17 amino acids. With 2 bases clipped from V and 4 bases from J, the junction kept 9 bases outside the gene matches. CDR1 KGHDR and CDR2 SFDVKD come from the germline V gene. The CDR3 sequence: CATSDSRTGPINQPQHF. DNA for the CDR3: TGTGCCACCAGTGATTCAAGGACAGGGCCAATTAATCAGCCCCAGCATTTT.

The chain recombines TRBV6-5 with TRBJ1-5; 8 positions agree with TRBD1. The CDR3 is made up of 14 amino acids. The V and J ends lost 2 bases and 10 bases, in that order; junction bases with no gene match: 7. Per the germline V gene, CDR1 is MNHEY and CDR2 is SVGAGI. The CDR3 spells CASSYRTGWLPQHF. The CDR3 DNA is TGTGCCAGCAGTTACCGGACAGGGTGGTTACCCCAGCATTTT.

The chain employs TRBV7-8 and TRBJ2-1; 13 bases line up with TRBD2. CDR3 length: 16 amino acids. In germline, CDR1 is SGHVS, CDR2 FQNEAQ. V was pared by 5 bases and J by 10 bases, with 11 bases of the junction left unmatched. CDR3 DNA: TGTGCCAGCAGCAAGACTAGCGGGGGGTACGTACGGGAGCAGTTCTTC. Translation gives CASSKTSGGYVREQFF.

As to this clone: The same CDR3 is also encoded by other DNA sequences in this sample. The chain has TRBV5-1 and TRBJ2-7; TRBD1 agrees at 9 bases. Germline V CDR1 and CDR2: SGHRS, YFSETQ. The V and J ends lost 3 bases and 2 bases, in that order; junction bases with no gene match: 3. This CDR3 has 14 residues. This chain's CDR3 is CASSSGQGTYEQYF. The CDR3 nucleotides are TGCGCCAGCAGCTCGGGACAGGGAACCTACGAGCAGTACTTC.

This chain links TRBV5-1 with TRBJ2-2; 13 bases match TRBD2. This CDR3 has 16 residues. Germline V gene sequence: CDR1 SGHRS, CDR2 YFSETQ. The V and J ends lost 3 bases and 7 bases, in that order; junction bases with no gene match: 6. The CDR3 nucleotides are TGCGCCAGCAGCTGGTCGGGACTAGCGGGGCTCGGGGAGCTGTTTTTT. Its translation is CASSWSGLAGLGELFF.

The chain has TRBV5-1 and TRBJ1-1, with 7 bases aligning to TRBD1. Germline V gene sequence: CDR1 SGHRS, CDR2 YFSETQ. J was trimmed by 7 bases and V by 4 bases; bases with no gene match: 7. CDR3 length: 13 amino acids. The CDR3 DNA sequence: TGCGCCAGCAGCCGGGAGGGACAGCATGAAGCTTTCTTT. It codes for CASSREGQHEAFF.

This chain uses TRBV18 with TRBJ2-4; TRBD2 agrees at 12 bases. After removal of 3 bases from V and 0 bases from J, the junction contained 9 bases not matched to a gene. CDR1 KGHSH and CDR2 LQKENI come from the germline V gene. The CDR3 runs to 19 residues. The CDR3 reads CASSPLGLAGSLAKNIQYF. The CDR3 DNA follows: TGTGCCAGCTCACCCCTGGGACTAGCGGGCTCTTTAGCCAAAAACATTCAGTACTTC.

This clone appeared a few times. Germline is not matched at one junction end, which may reflect a read error. The chain has TRBV6-5 and TRBJ1-2, with 7 bases lining up with TRBD1. CDR1 and CDR2 (germline): MNHEY, SVGAGI. This CDR3 has 13 amino acids. CDR3 DNA: TGTGCCAGCAGTTACGGGGCAGGGGGTATCTCAAACTTC. It is translated as CASSYGAGGISNF.

The chain recombines TRBV3-1 (or the pseudogene TRBV3-2) with TRBJ2-3; the D gene is possibly TRBD2 (6 bases). CDR1 is LGHDT, CDR2 YNNKEL, per germline (reference sequence). The V gene lost 3 bases and the J gene lost 9 bases, with 13 bases spanning the gap. The length of the CDR3 is 13 residues. CDR3 in amino acids: CASSHRLRGTQYF. The CDR3 DNA is TGTGCCAGCAGCCACCGACTGCGGGGAACGCAGTATTTT.

CDR3 nucleotide sequence: TGTGCCAGCTCACCCCTAGACAGCTCTGGAAACACCATATATTTT. Protein product: CASSPLDSSGNTIYF. The chain combines TRBV18 with TRBJ1-3; maybe TRBD1 (5 bases). Trimming removed 3 bases from V and 0 bases from J, with 9 bases in between. The CDR3 is 15 residues long. Germline CDR1 is KGHSH and CDR2 is LQKENI.

The CDR3 region is CASSEAGQGGCTF. CDR3 sequence (DNA): TGTGCCAGCAGTGAAGCAGGGCAGGGTGGGTGCACCTTC. This chain links TRBV2 with TRBJ1-2; TRBD1 is a possible D gene (5 bases). The V gene's germline CDR1 is SNHLY and CDR2 FYNNEI. This CDR3 contains 13 residues. Trimming pared 0 bases from V and 13 bases from J, leaving 15 bases between.